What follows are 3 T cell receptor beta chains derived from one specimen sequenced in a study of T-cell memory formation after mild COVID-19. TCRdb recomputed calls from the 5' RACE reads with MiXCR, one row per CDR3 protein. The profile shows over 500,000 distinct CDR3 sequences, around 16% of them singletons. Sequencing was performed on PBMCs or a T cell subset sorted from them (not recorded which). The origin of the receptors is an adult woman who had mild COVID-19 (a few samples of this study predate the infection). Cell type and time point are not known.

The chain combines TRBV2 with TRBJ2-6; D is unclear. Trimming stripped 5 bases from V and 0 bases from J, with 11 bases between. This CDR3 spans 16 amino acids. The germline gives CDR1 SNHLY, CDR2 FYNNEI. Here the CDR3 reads CASSKDQSSGANVLTF. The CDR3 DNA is TGTGCCAGCAGTAAGGACCAAAGCTCTGGGGCCAACGTCCTGACTTTC. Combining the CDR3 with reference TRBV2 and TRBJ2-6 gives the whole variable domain EPEVTQTPSHQVTQMGQEVILRCVPISNHLYFYWYRQILGQKVEFLVSFYNNEISEKSEIFDDQFSVERPDGSNFTLKIRSTKLEDSAMYFCASSKDQSSGANVLTFGAGSRLTVL.

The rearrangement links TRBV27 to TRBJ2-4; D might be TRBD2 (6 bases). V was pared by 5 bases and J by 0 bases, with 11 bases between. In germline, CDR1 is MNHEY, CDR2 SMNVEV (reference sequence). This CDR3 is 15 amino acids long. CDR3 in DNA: TGTGCCAGCAGTCCCCCGGGACTAGCCAAAAACATTCAGTACTTC. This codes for CASSPPGLAKNIQYF.

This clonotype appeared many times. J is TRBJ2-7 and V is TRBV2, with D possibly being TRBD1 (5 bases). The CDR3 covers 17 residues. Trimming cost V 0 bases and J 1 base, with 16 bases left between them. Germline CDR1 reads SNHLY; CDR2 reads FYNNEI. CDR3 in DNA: TGTGCCAGCAGTGAAGCGCTTGCAGGGCCTAGGTCCTACGAGCAGTACTTC. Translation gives CASSEALAGPRSYEQYF. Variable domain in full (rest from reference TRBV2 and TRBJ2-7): EPEVTQTPSHQVTQMGQEVILRCVPISNHLYFYWYRQILGQKVEFLVSFYNNEISEKSEIFDDQFSVERPDGSNFTLKIRSTKLEDSAMYFCASSEALAGPRSYEQYFGPGTRLTVT.